This T cell receptor (beta chain) derives from a study of T cells after posttransplantation cyclophosphamide. Study-wide findings and caveats: Later blood repertoires were often dominated by clones from the donor CD8+ memory compartment. Recipient CMV seropositivity and CMV reactivation strongly tracked TRB clonality. Skin or GI-infiltrating T cells shared few TRB sequences with blood.

Concerning this clone itself: Its antigen is not known.

Repertoires were generated with immunoSEQ multiplex PCR, while TCRdb's copy carries only in-frame clones and drops some. This sample has 45,000 to 65,000 clones, with around 84% found just once. This CDR3 contains 11 residues. V was clipped by 7 bases and J by 1 base, with 4 bases between them. Germline lookup yields CDR1 MDHEN and CDR2 SYDVKM. The receptor's source is a man aged 25 to 40 with a blood cancer, CMV-positive, and with a related stem cell donor. Sequencing was done on a sample of PBMCs. J is TRBJ1-1 and V is TRBV28; D is uncertain. The CDR3 sequence: CASISNTEAFF. CDR3 nucleotide sequence: TGTGCCAGCATCTCGAACACTGAAGCTTTCTTT.